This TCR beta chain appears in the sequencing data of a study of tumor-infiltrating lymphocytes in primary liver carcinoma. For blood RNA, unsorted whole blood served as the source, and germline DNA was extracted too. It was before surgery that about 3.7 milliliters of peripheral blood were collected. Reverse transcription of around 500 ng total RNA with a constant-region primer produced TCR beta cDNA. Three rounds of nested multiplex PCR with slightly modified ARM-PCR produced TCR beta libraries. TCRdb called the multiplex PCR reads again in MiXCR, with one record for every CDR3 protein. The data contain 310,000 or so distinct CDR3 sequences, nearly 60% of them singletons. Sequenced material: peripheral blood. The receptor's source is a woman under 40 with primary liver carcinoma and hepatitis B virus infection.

The CDR3 DNA reads as TGTGCCAGCTGGGGGGTGACTTCACCCCTCCACTTT. Protein product: CASWGVTSPLHF. The rearrangement links TRBV6-5 to TRBJ1-6; perhaps TRBD1 as D (5 bases). CDR1 is MNHEY, CDR2 SVGAGI, per germline. This CDR3 comprises 12 residues. Trimming removed 8 bases from V and 9 bases from J, with 11 bases in between.